Following are 28 T cell receptor beta chains from one sample sequenced in a study of blood T cells in healthy people across ages. It was with a sample-barcoded 5' primer and a J-beta primer mix that a second PCR of roughly 7 to 12 cycles was run. In TCRdb, the 5' RACE reads were re-called with MiXCR into one record per CDR3 protein. Here the sample spans some 1.1 million distinct CDR3 sequences, roughly two fifths being singletons. Sample: blood. The receptor set was obtained from a man aged 18 to 35 in good health.

The V call is TRBV10-3, the J call TRBJ2-1; maybe TRBD2 (6 bases). CDR1 and CDR2 (germline): ENHRY, SYGVKD. The CDR3 contains 15 residues. Trimming took off 5 bases at V and 6 bases at J, with 17 bases between the two ends. The DNA for the CDR3 is TGTGCCATCAGTAGCGGGCTACTGCAAACCAATGAGCAGTTCTTC. Translating gives CAISSGLLQTNEQFF.

This clonotype was recorded a few times. The chain is built from TRBV6-6 and TRBJ2-1; TRBD1 agrees at 7 bases. V lost 0 bases, J lost 5 bases, and 10 bases stayed unmatched. This CDR3 is 17 amino acids long. The V gene's germline CDR1 is MNHNY and CDR2 SVGAGI (reference sequence). For the CDR3, the DNA is TGTGCCAGCAGTTACTCGGCCGGGACAGTAGGAGACAATGAGCAGTTCTTC. Translated, it gives CASSYSAGTVGDNEQFF.

Notes on this clonotype: This may stem from a read error, because a much larger clone lies one nucleotide away. V and J are TRBV5-1 and TRBJ2-1; 7 bases match TRBD1. This CDR3 region has 16 residues. In germline, CDR1 is SGHRS, CDR2 YFSETQ. CDR3 bases: TGCGCCAGCAGCTACTCCGACAGGGAACCTTACAATGAGCGGTTCTTC. Its translation is CASSYSDREPYNERFF.

The chain recombines TRBV18 with TRBJ1-2; 9 bases map to TRBD1. Per germline, CDR1 KGHSH and CDR2 LQKENI. The V gene end was trimmed by 2 bases and the J gene end by 6 bases; junction bases not matched to a gene: 10. The CDR3 extends over 16 amino acids. The CDR3 DNA sequence: TGTGCCAGCTCACCAAGAACACAGGGGGCGCAGAATGGCTACACCTTC. This codes for CASSPRTQGAQNGYTF.

This chain uses TRBV20-1 with TRBJ1-1, with D maybe TRBD1 (5 bases). Germline V gene lookup returns CDR1 DFQATT and CDR2 SNEGSKA (reference sequence). This CDR3 comprises 14 residues. V was pared by 2 bases and J by 5 bases, with 15 bases between. CDR3 bases: TGCAGTGCTAGATACACCCCCAGGGAGACTGAAGCTTTCTTT. Translating it yields CSARYTPRETEAFF.

The chain combines TRBV5-1 with TRBJ1-1; TRBD1 might be the D (5 bases). V was trimmed by 3 bases and J by 0 bases, leaving 12 bases between them. The CDR3 sequence is 15 residues long. The V gene's germline CDR1 is SGHRS and CDR2 YFSETQ. CDR3 residues: CASSSEGPMNTEAFF. The CDR3, as DNA: TGCGCCAGCAGCTCAGAGGGACCAATGAACACTGAAGCTTTCTTT.

V and J are TRBV6-5 and TRBJ2-2; D tentatively reads TRBD1 or TRBD2 (5 bases each). Germline V CDR1 and CDR2: MNHEY, SVGAGI. This CDR3 is built from 15 residues. Deletions cut 4 bases from V and 6 bases from J, with 15 bases between. This CDR3 reads CASSSGRALAGELFF. DNA for the CDR3: TGTGCCAGCAGTTCGGGACGGGCTTTAGCCGGGGAGCTGTTTTTT.

This clonotype was observed a few times. This sequence joins TRBV9 and TRBJ2-3; D remains unclear. The CDR3 totals 14 residues. Per germline, CDR1 SGDLS and CDR2 YYNGEE. V gave up 0 bases and J gave up 3 bases, with 8 bases separating them. The CDR3 bases are TGTGCCAGCAGCGTAGCGGAGCGAACAGATACGCAGTATTTT. It is translated as CASSVAERTDTQYF. Complete variable domain (other parts from reference TRBV9 and TRBJ2-3): DSGVTQTPKHLITATGQRVTLRCSPRSGDLSVYWYQQSLDQGLQFLIQYYNGEERAKGNILERFSAQQFPDLHSELNLSSLELGDSALYFCASSVAERTDTQYFGPGTRLTVL.

This clonotype was seen more than once but under ten times. V usage is TRBV28 and J usage is TRBJ2-2; 11 bases line up with TRBD1. The CDR3 totals 16 residues. The germline CDR1 and CDR2 sequences are MDHEN and SYDVKM. V shed 5 bases and J 3 bases; nucleotides not matched to a gene: 5. CDR3 DNA sequence: TGTGCCAGCAGTCCTTTGGGACAGGGGGACACCGGGGAGCTGTTTTTT. It is translated as CASSPLGQGDTGELFF.

This clonotype turned up a few times. This rearrangement joins TRBV12-3 or TRBV12-4 to TRBJ2-7; D is unclear. V was cut by 8 bases and J by 2 bases, with 7 bases left in between. The CDR3 has 11 amino acids. CDR3 loop: CASGVTYEQYF. CDR3 DNA sequence: TGTGCCAGCGGGGTTACCTACGAGCAGTACTTC.

The rearrangement joins TRBV11-1 to TRBJ1-2; a possible D gene is TRBD1 (5 bases). Germline assignment: CDR1 SGHAT and CDR2 FQDESV (reference sequence). Trimming cost V 2 bases and J 6 bases, with 10 bases left between them. The CDR3 runs 13 residues. CDR3 protein: CASSLLGTDGYTF. The CDR3, as DNA: TGTGCCAGCAGCTTACTAGGGACGGATGGCTACACCTTC.

The rearrangement links TRBV3-1 to TRBJ2-1; 9 bases fit TRBD2. Germline V gives CDR1 LGHDT, CDR2 YNNKEL (reference sequence). This CDR3 region has 14 residues. V was pared by 5 bases and J by 8 bases, with 7 bases of the junction left unmatched. CDR3 amino acids: CASSAWTSVHEQFF. In DNA form, the CDR3 reads TGTGCCAGCAGCGCATGGACTAGCGTGCATGAGCAGTTCTTC.

This clonotype has more than one count but fewer than ten. The rearrangement uses TRBV2 and TRBJ1-5; TRBD1 might be the D (5 bases). With 7 bases removed from V and 0 bases from J, the gap between germline ends came to 13 bases. The CDR3 has 15 residues. CDR1 is SNHLY, CDR2 FYNNEI, per germline. The CDR3: CASNKQENSNQPQHF. CDR3 bases: TGTGCCAGCAATAAACAGGAGAATAGCAATCAGCCCCAGCATTTT.

The rearrangement joins TRBV7-2 to TRBJ2-5, with D uncertain. V lost 1 base to trimming and J lost 11 bases, with 8 bases between them. This CDR3 has 11 amino acids. Germline CDR1 SGHTA, CDR2 FQGNSA. CDR3 DNA: TGTGCCAGCAGCTTAGGATGGGCGCAGTACTTC. This encodes CASSLGWAQYF.

Only a few counts were recorded for this clonotype. V and J are TRBV28 and TRBJ2-1, with a weak D call TRBD1 (6 bases). Per the germline V gene, CDR1 is MDHEN and CDR2 is SYDVKM. V was pared by 6 bases and J by 4 bases, with 19 bases between. The CDR3 contains 16 residues. The CDR3 sequence: CASSTPGQLVYNEQFF. CDR3 coding DNA: TGTGCCAGCAGCACCCCCGGACAGCTTGTTTACAATGAGCAGTTCTTC.

The rearrangement joins TRBV12-3 or TRBV12-4 to TRBJ1-2, with D perhaps TRBD1 (5 bases). Deletions cut 10 bases from V and 6 bases from J, with 18 bases between. CDR3 length equals 13 residues. The CDR3: CANSGWRDHGYTF. DNA for the CDR3: TGTGCCAACTCAGGGTGGAGGGATCATGGCTACACCTTC.

This clonotype has more than one count but fewer than ten. The chain combines TRBV20-1 with TRBJ2-5; D is undetermined. Per the germline V gene, CDR1 is DFQATT and CDR2 is SNEGSKA (reference sequence). The V end was cut by 1 base, the J end by 1 base, with 7 bases between. The CDR3 totals 13 residues. CDR3 nucleotides: TGCAGTGCTAGAGCCTCGCCCCAAGAGACCCAGTACTTC. Its translation is CSARASPQETQYF.

A few counts support this clonotype. The gene calls are TRBV29-1 and TRBJ1-2; perhaps TRBD1 as D (6 bases). Germline CDR1 and CDR2: SQVTM and ANQGSEA. The V gene lost 3 bases and the J gene lost 2 bases, with 16 bases spanning the gap. The CDR3 is made up of 15 amino acids. The CDR3 DNA is TGCAGCGTTGACGCCGGGGGGCAGATAAACTATGGCTACACCTTC. Its protein product is CSVDAGGQINYGYTF.

The CDR3 DNA is TGCAGTGCTAGGGATATAGCCGGTGAAAAACTGTTTTTT. This sequence encodes CSARDIAGEKLFF. The rearrangement links TRBV20-1 to TRBJ1-4; D is ambiguous. The CDR3 is 13 amino acids. The V gene's germline CDR1 is DFQATT and CDR2 SNEGSKA (reference sequence). Trimming removed 3 bases at V and 7 bases at J, with 12 bases between.

This clonotype was detected only a few times. The J gene is TRBJ2-1, the V gene TRBV9, with 10 bases matching TRBD2. Per germline, CDR1 SGDLS and CDR2 YYNGEE. The CDR3 has 18 residues. J gave up 6 bases and V 0 bases, and 12 bases lay outside the gene matches. Written as DNA, the CDR3 is TGTGCCAGCAGCGTAGCGTCTAGCGGGGGCCCTATGGGCAATGAGCAGTTCTTC. Its translation: CASSVASSGGPMGNEQFF.

The chain joins TRBV6-5 to TRBJ1-6; 8 bases are shared with TRBD1. Germline CDR1 and CDR2: MNHEY and SVGAGI. The trim removed 6 bases at V and 9 bases at J, leaving 7 bases unmatched. The CDR3 is 14 amino acids. Here the CDR3 DNA reads TGTGCCAGCAGGAACAGGGGGAGAGGTTCACCCCTCCACTTT. Translation: CASRNRGRGSPLHF.

The chain links TRBV20-1 to TRBJ2-3; 10 bases match TRBD2. V lost 0 bases and J lost 3; bases outside the gene matches: 15. The germline gives CDR1 DFQATT, CDR2 SNEGSKA (reference sequence). CDR3 length equals 19 residues. CDR3 residues: CSARDPRPTSGESTDTQYF. CDR3 nucleotide sequence: TGCAGTGCTAGAGACCCCCGCCCCACTAGCGGGGAATCTACAGATACGCAGTATTTT.

V is TRBV20-1 and J is TRBJ2-7; tentatively, D is TRBD1 (6 bases). Germline V gene data show CDR1 as DFQATT and CDR2 as SNEGSKA (reference sequence). Trimming shortened V by 1 base and J by 3 bases, and 16 bases separated the two germline ends. CDR3 length: 15 amino acids. The chain's CDR3 is CSARAARDKIYEQYF. CDR3 in DNA: TGCAGTGCTAGAGCTGCACGGGACAAAATCTACGAGCAGTACTTC.

The chain uses TRBV12-3 or TRBV12-4 and TRBJ2-7; D perhaps matches TRBD1 (5 bases). The CDR3 has 14 residues. Trimming cost V 6 bases and J 0 bases, with 12 bases left between them. This chain's CDR3 is CASRRTSDSYEQYF. The CDR3 DNA follows: TGTGCCAGCAGGAGGACATCCGACTCCTACGAGCAGTACTTC.

The V gene is TRBV7-9, the J gene TRBJ1-1; unclear D gene. V was pared by 2 bases and J by 11 bases, with 18 bases between. Germline V gene data show CDR1 as SEHNR and CDR2 as FQNEAQ (reference sequence). The CDR3 is 14 residues long. The CDR3 protein is CASSLLSVVAGAFF. CDR3 bases: TGTGCCAGCAGCTTATTATCGGTTGTGGCTGGGGCTTTCTTT. The full variable domain, completed using reference TRBV7-9 and TRBJ1-1, is DTGVSQNPRHKITKRGQNVTFRCDPISEHNRLYWYRQTLGQGPEFLTYFQNEAQLEKSRLLSDRFSAERPKGSFSTLEIQRTEQGDSAMYLCASSLLSVVAGAFFGQGTRLTVV.

The sample holds one count of this clonotype. V is TRBV3-1 and J is TRBJ1-1; D unresolved. The CDR3 is made up of 13 amino acids. Germline lookup yields CDR1 LGHDT and CDR2 YNNKEL (reference sequence). The V end was cut by 0 bases, the J end by 4 bases, with 6 bases between. In DNA form, the CDR3 reads TGTGCCAGCAGCCAAGATCGGAGCACTGAAGCTTTCTTT. It is translated as CASSQDRSTEAFF. The full variable domain, with the rest looked up from reference TRBV3-1 and TRBJ1-1, is DTAVSQTPKYLVTQMGNDKSIKCEQNLGHDTMYWYKQDSKKFLKIMFSYNNKELIINETVPNRFSPKSPDKAHLNLHINSLELGDSAVYFCASSQDRSTEAFFGQGTRLTVV.

This clonotype was observed a handful of times. The rearrangement joins TRBV12-3 or TRBV12-4 to TRBJ2-4; a possible D gene is TRBD1 (7 bases). V lost 5 bases to trimming and J lost 8 bases, with 16 bases between them. The CDR3 is 14 residues long. The CDR3 region has the DNA TGTGCCAGCAGTCCTCGGACAGGCGGGGACATTCAGTACTTC. As protein: CASSPRTGGDIQYF.

This clonotype was seen only a few times. The chain carries TRBV20-1 and TRBJ2-7; 10 nucleotides match TRBD1. With V trimmed by 1 base and J by 4 bases, 10 bases remained unmatched. The CDR3 is made up of 16 amino acids. Germline CDR1 reads DFQATT; CDR2 reads SNEGSKA (reference sequence). CDR3 region: CSARVMGDRGSYEQYF. The CDR3 region has the DNA TGCAGTGCTAGAGTAATGGGGGACAGGGGTTCGTACGAGCAGTACTTC.